These 13 T cell receptor beta chains share one sample of origin, sequenced in a study of a mutant IDH1 vaccine in newly diagnosed glioma. Specified time point: week 5, during vaccination. The study gave 300 ug of mutant IDH1 20-mer peptide per vaccine dose, with topical imiquimod. The antigens for these receptors are not known. Sequencing was performed with immunoSEQ multiplex PCR; in TCRdb, only in-frame clones are kept and a portion is missing. The table lists 40,000 to 55,000 clones, more than 70% of them singletons, with roughly 5.6% in the top ten. The sample here was PBMCs, taken from a glioma patient whose treatment included an IDH1 peptide vaccine. The receptors originated from a man in his fifties or sixties with glioma.

The chain is built from TRBV29-1 and TRBJ1-5; D possibly corresponds to TRBD1 (6 bases). Germline CDR1 is SQVTM and CDR2 is ANQGSEA. This CDR3 is built from 13 residues. Trimming cost V 7 bases and J 7 bases, with 17 bases left between them. CDR3 protein: CSAGGGRDQPQHF. CDR3 in DNA: TGCAGCGCCGGAGGGGGGAGGGACCAGCCCCAGCATTTT.

The CDR3 sequence is CAWKLGQRGWSDTQYF. In DNA form, the CDR3 reads TGTGCCTGGAAGCTGGGCCAGCGGGGGTGGTCAGATACGCAGTATTTT. The V gene is TRBV30, the J gene TRBJ2-3; 8 nucleotides align to TRBD2. The junction had 13 bases not matched to a gene; V was cut back by 4 bases and J by 4 bases. The CDR3 covers 16 residues. CDR1 and CDR2 from the germline V gene are GTSNPN and SVGIG (reference sequence).

V is TRBV10-3 and J is TRBJ2-2, with D tentatively TRBD2 (5 bases). Trimming removed 0 bases from V and 6 bases from J, with 14 bases in between. The CDR3 has 16 amino acids. Germline CDR1 and CDR2: ENHRY and SYGVKD. The CDR3: CAISESQDTSSGELFF. In DNA, the CDR3 is TGTGCCATCAGTGAGTCCCAGGATACTAGTTCCGGGGAGCTGTTTTTT.

This chain links TRBV30 with TRBJ1-1; the match to TRBD1 covers 9 bases. V shed 6 bases and J 1 base; nucleotides not matched to a gene: 18. This CDR3 is 18 amino acids long. Germline V gene data show CDR1 as GTSNPN and CDR2 as SVGIG (reference sequence). CDR3: CACHDLDRGFSGNTEAFF. In nucleotides, the CDR3 is TGTGCCTGCCACGATCTCGACAGGGGGTTCAGTGGGAACACTGAAGCTTTCTTT.

With regard to this clone: Other nucleotide sequences in the sample specify the same CDR3. The CDR3: CASSQVGGTEAFF. The CDR3 nucleotides read TGCGCCAGCAGCCAAGTAGGGGGCACTGAAGCTTTCTTT. This chain joins TRBV4-3 and TRBJ1-1, with D possibly matching TRBD1 (6 bases). The CDR3 covers 13 residues. V dropped 1 base and J dropped 4 bases, with 7 bases sitting between them. Per the germline V gene, CDR1 is LGHNA and CDR2 is YSLEER.

CDR3 sequence reads: CASSLTSGALKTQYF. For the CDR3, the DNA is TGTGCCAGCAGTTTGACTAGCGGGGCCCTAAAGACCCAGTACTTC. The rearrangement joins TRBV27 to TRBJ2-5, with 11 bases that match TRBD2. The CDR3 length is 15 residues. In germline, CDR1 is MNHEY, CDR2 SMNVEV (reference sequence). V shed 3 bases and J 6 bases; nucleotides not matched to a gene: 6.

V usage is TRBV28 and J usage is TRBJ1-4; D possibly corresponds to TRBD1 (5 bases). The CDR3 spans 14 residues. Germline V gene sequence: CDR1 MDHEN, CDR2 SYDVKM. Deletions cut 3 bases from V and 8 bases from J, with 13 bases between. The CDR3 loop is CASSLLGTEEKLFF. CDR3 DNA: TGTGCCAGCAGTTTGCTGGGGACCGAAGAAAAACTGTTTTTT. Full variable domain (rest looked up from reference TRBV28 and TRBJ1-4): DVKVTQSSRYLVKRTGEKVFLECVQDMDHENMFWYRQDPGLGLRLIYFSYDVKMKEKGDIPEGYSVSREKKERFSLILESASTNQTSMYLCASSLLGTEEKLFFGSGTQLSVL.

J is TRBJ2-2 and V is TRBV5-1; D may be TRBD2 (6 bases). The ends were cut back, 4 bases at V and 5 bases at J, with 9 bases in the middle. Germline CDR1 SGHRS, CDR2 YFSETQ. The CDR3 contains 13 residues. CDR3 DNA: TGCGCCAGCAGCACCGGGACTACCGGGGAGCTGTTTTTT. It is translated as CASSTGTTGELFF.

The chain is built from TRBV18 and TRBJ1-4; 7 nucleotides line up with TRBD1. Germline V CDR1 and CDR2: KGHSH, LQKENI. This CDR3 is built from 16 residues. Trimming took 4 bases from V and 0 from J; bases not matched to a gene: 5. CDR3: CASSQQGPATNEKLFF. The CDR3 DNA sequence: TGTGCCAGCTCACAACAGGGGCCTGCAACTAATGAAAAACTGTTTTTT.

This chain uses TRBV7-3 with TRBJ2-2; D call uncertain. The germline V gene encodes CDR1 SGHTA and CDR2 FQGTGA. This CDR3 contains 11 residues. Trimming took off 4 bases at V and 4 bases at J, with 1 base between the two ends. The CDR3 sequence: CASSSTGELFF. The DNA of the CDR3 is TGTGCCAGCAGCTCCACCGGGGAGCTGTTTTTT.

This rearrangement joins TRBV2 to TRBJ2-5; 8 bases match TRBD2. Per germline, CDR1 SNHLY and CDR2 FYNNEI. The CDR3 has 14 amino acids. The junction had 5 bases not matched to a gene; V was cut back by 4 bases and J by 4 bases. CDR3 residues: CASSGGGGRETQYF. The CDR3 nucleotides read TGTGCCAGCAGTGGGGGCGGGGGGCGAGAGACCCAGTACTTC.

This rearrangement joins TRBV2 to TRBJ1-4, with a tentative D call TRBD1 (5 bases). The CDR3 totals 13 residues. V lost 8 bases, J lost 8 bases, and 15 bases lay in between. The germline gives CDR1 SNHLY, CDR2 FYNNEI. The CDR3 reads CASGRGENEKLFF. The DNA of the CDR3 is TGTGCCAGCGGGAGAGGGGAAAACGAAAAACTGTTTTTT.

The chain links TRBV5-1 to TRBJ2-2; the D gene is possibly TRBD2 (7 bases). Trimming removed 2 bases at V and 7 bases at J, with 15 bases between. Germline lookup yields CDR1 SGHRS and CDR2 YFSETQ. CDR3 length: 15 amino acids. Here the CDR3 reads CASSFPGGGGGELFF. In DNA, the CDR3 is TGCGCCAGCAGCTTCCCAGGCGGGGGCGGCGGGGAGCTGTTTTTT.